This TCR beta chain was retrieved from a study of blood T cell repertoires in COVID-19. Study-level background: PBMCs, B-cell-depleted T cells, or T cells were the source of the cDNA or gDNA that made up the material.

Authors' methods: Amplification with reference gene primers provided the estimates of nucleated cell counts. Some clones are missing from TCRdb's copy, which holds only in-frame ones; the method was immunoSEQ multiplex PCR. V and J calls and clone size are copied from that table; D and trimming were computed from the DNA. The sample includes approximately 110,000 clones, 75% to 90% of them seen just once. CDR3 length: 13 amino acids. The V end was cut by 5 bases, the J end by 2 bases, with 9 bases between. The sequenced sample was peripheral blood. J is TRBJ1-2 and V is TRBV12-3 or TRBV12-4, with D perhaps matching TRBD1 (6 bases). This clonotype was sampled from a woman of 80 years or more with acute or convalescent COVID-19. The CDR3 loop reads CASSRTGNYGYTF. The CDR3 DNA follows: TGTGCCAGCAGTCGTACAGGGAACTATGGCTACACCTTC.